Sequencing of this T cell receptor beta chain was carried out in a study of OX40 agonist ivuxolimab in advanced cancers. Points from the study as a whole: Clonal expansion from baseline to week 6 occurred in both CD4+ and CD8+ T cells. Partly responding patients at 0.1-3.0 mg/kg showed some of the smallest clonal expansion.

With regard to this clone: Its antigen remains unknown.

The germline gives CDR1 MNHEY, CDR2 SMNVEV (reference sequence). The CDR3 has 15 residues. Between the trimmed V and J ends, which lost 10 bases and 6 bases, there was a span of 22 bases. Some clones are missing from TCRdb's copy, which holds only in-frame ones; the method was immunoSEQ multiplex PCR. The sample lists approximately 74,000 clones, 85% to 95% occurring once. J is TRBJ1-5 and V is TRBV27; tentative D call: TRBD1 (5 bases). This sample comprised CD4+ or CD8+ T cells sorted from blood, obtained in a trial of the OX40 agonist ivuxolimab. The source is an adult with an advanced solid tumor such as melanoma, head and neck, liver or kidney cancer. Written as DNA, the CDR3 is TGTGCCACCGGGGCGGGAACCTCGACTCTTCAGCCCCAGCATTTT. Protein sequence: CATGAGTSTLQPQHF.